These 25 T cell receptor beta chains were sequenced from one sample in a study of response to subunit inactivated influenza vaccine. TCRdb processed the RT-PCR reads anew with MiXCR; each CDR3 protein has one entry. This sample carries hundreds of thousands of distinct CDR3 sequences, 15% to 19% of them seen once, and the ten largest clones take 11%. The sequencing here drew on PBMCs from blood, taken 11 to 12 days after vaccination. These receptors all come from a man in his fifties who received an inactivated influenza vaccine.

The V and J genes are TRBV29-1 and TRBJ2-3; D is ambiguous. From germline, CDR1 is SQVTM and CDR2 ANQGSEA. The CDR3 consists of 13 residues. Between the trimmed V and J ends, which lost 5 bases and 5 bases, there was a span of 14 bases. The CDR3 region is CSVLDWAGDTQYF. The CDR3 coding sequence is TGCAGCGTTCTCGATTGGGCAGGAGATACGCAGTATTTT.

This clonotype has just a few counts. The chain couples TRBV5-1 to TRBJ2-7; no firm D call. Trimming cost V 4 bases and J 2 bases, with 10 bases left between them. The germline V gene encodes CDR1 SGHRS and CDR2 YFSETQ. The CDR3 spans 13 residues. The CDR3 coding sequence is TGCGCCAGCAGCCAGGCCTCAACCTACGAGCAGTACTTC. Translation: CASSQASTYEQYF.

The chain joins TRBV20-1 to TRBJ1-1; possible D gene TRBD1, 6 bases. This CDR3 has 13 amino acids. CDR1 is DFQATT, CDR2 SNEGSKA, per germline (reference sequence). Trimming pared 2 bases from V and 10 bases from J, leaving 17 bases between. The CDR3 DNA follows: TGCAGTGCTAGACTTCGATCAGGGGAGGGAGCTTTCTTT. This sequence encodes CSARLRSGEGAFF.

The chain uses TRBV7-2 and TRBJ2-5; maybe TRBD1 (6 bases). Germline CDR1 is SGHTA and CDR2 is FQGNSA. This CDR3 is 15 amino acids long. Between the trimmed V and J ends, which lost 3 bases and 4 bases, there was a span of 15 bases. The CDR3 nucleotides are TGTGCCAGCAGCTTGGTTTCGGGACACCTAGAGACCCAGTACTTC. This translates into CASSLVSGHLETQYF.

This clonotype was seen ten or more times. The gene calls are TRBV7-9 and TRBJ2-3; 9 bases agree with TRBD2. Germline lookup yields CDR1 SEHNR and CDR2 FQNEAQ (reference sequence). This CDR3 has 16 amino acids. The junction had 5 bases not matched to a gene; V was cut back by 4 bases and J by 0 bases. The CDR3 here is CASSSRTSASTDTQYF. The CDR3 nucleotides are TGTGCCAGCAGCTCCCGGACTAGCGCGAGCACAGATACGCAGTATTTT. Full variable domain (rest looked up from reference TRBV7-9 and TRBJ2-3): DTGVSQNPRHKITKRGQNVTFRCDPISEHNRLYWYRQTLGQGPEFLTYFQNEAQLEKSRLLSDRFSAERPKGSFSTLEIQRTEQGDSAMYLCASSSRTSASTDTQYFGPGTRLTVL.

The sample holds many counts of this clonotype. The chain is built from TRBV20-1 and TRBJ2-4; TRBD2 is a possible D gene (6 bases). The V gene lost 1 base and the J gene lost 6 bases, with 16 bases spanning the gap. CDR1 and CDR2 (germline): DFQATT, SNEGSKA (reference sequence). The CDR3 extends over 15 amino acids. CDR3: CSARVGGSIGNIQYF. CDR3 in DNA: TGCAGTGCTAGAGTTGGGGGGAGTATCGGAAACATTCAGTACTTC.

This clonotype has just a few counts. This sequence joins TRBV29-1 and TRBJ2-3, with TRBD2 matching over 8 bases. CDR1 and CDR2 (germline): SQVTM, ANQGSEA. The CDR3 contains 15 residues. J was trimmed by 2 bases and V by 1 base; bases with no gene match: 5. DNA of the CDR3: TGCAGCGTTGAAGCAGCGGGGGCCCACACAGATACGCAGTATTTT. Protein product: CSVEAAGAHTDTQYF.

The chain combines TRBV5-1 with TRBJ2-2, with 9 nucleotides matching TRBD2. This CDR3 region has 15 residues. Germline CDR1 reads SGHRS; CDR2 reads YFSETQ. With 2 bases clipped from V and 5 bases from J, the junction kept 4 bases outside the gene matches. The CDR3 nucleotides are TGCGCCAGCAGCTTACGACTAGCGGAAACCGGGGAGCTGTTTTTT. Translating it yields CASSLRLAETGELFF. The entire variable domain, with the rest obtained from reference TRBV5-1 and TRBJ2-2, is as follows: KAGVTQTPRYLIKTRGQQVTLSCSPISGHRSVSWYQQTPGQGLQFLFEYFSETQRNKGNFPGRFSGRQFSNSRSEMNVSTLELGDSALYLCASSLRLAETGELFFGEGSRLTVL.

This clonotype was seen a handful of times. The chain combines TRBV20-1 with TRBJ1-1; no firm D call. CDR1 is DFQATT, CDR2 SNEGSKA, per germline (reference sequence). The CDR3 has 12 residues. V lost 3 bases, J lost 7 bases, and 12 bases lay in between. The CDR3, as DNA: TGCAGTGCTAGTGGTCAATTTGATGAAGCTTTCTTT. Translating it yields CSASGQFDEAFF.

In the case of this clonotype: Its ends do not fully match the called genes, so a read error is possible. The rearrangement links TRBV4-1 to TRBJ2-1; D might be TRBD2 (6 bases). Germline V gene lookup returns CDR1 MGHRA and CDR2 YSYEKL. CDR3 size: 17 residues. CDR3 region: CASIQEREATVDNEQFF. The CDR3 nucleotides read TGCGCCAGCATCCAAGAGAGGGAGGCCACGGTGGACAATGAGCAGTTCTTC.

The chain joins TRBV29-1 to TRBJ2-7; tentative D call: TRBD2 (6 bases). Trimming removed 1 base at V and 2 bases at J, with 15 bases between. This CDR3 contains 15 residues. From germline, CDR1 is SQVTM and CDR2 ANQGSEA. In DNA form, the CDR3 reads TGCAGCGTTGAAGTAAGGGGACTCGCTACCTACGAGCAGTACTTC. Its translation: CSVEVRGLATYEQYF.

This clonotype was detected only a few times. The chain carries TRBV20-1 and TRBJ2-7; 8 bases map to TRBD1. CDR1 DFQATT and CDR2 SNEGSKA come from the germline V gene (reference sequence). The V gene end was trimmed by 3 bases and the J gene end by 6 bases; junction bases not matched to a gene: 10. The CDR3 extends over 14 amino acids. The CDR3 coding sequence is TGCAGTGCTAGGGGGACAGGCGAGGTGGGCGAGCAGTACTTC. Its protein product is CSARGTGEVGEQYF.

This clonotype appeared a few times. V and J are TRBV12-3 or TRBV12-4 and TRBJ1-2; D call uncertain. Trimming left V 7 bases short and J 1 base short, with 7 bases between. The CDR3 is 12 residues long. CDR3 sequence: CASKESNYGYTF. The DNA for the CDR3 is TGTGCCAGCAAGGAGAGTAACTATGGCTACACCTTC.

This clonotype was seen a few times. The chain combines TRBV5-1 with TRBJ1-1; D is unresolved. V was trimmed by 0 bases and J by 0 bases, leaving 9 bases between them. CDR1 is SGHRS and CDR2 is YFSETQ in the germline V gene. The CDR3 contains 15 residues. This CDR3 reads CASSLAPGLNTEAFF. The CDR3, as DNA: TGCGCCAGCAGCTTGGCCCCGGGCCTGAACACTGAAGCTTTCTTT.

Comments on this clonotype: A much larger clone is a single base away; this may be a read error. The chain's CDR3 is CASSLSRGKETQYF. As DNA, the CDR3 is TGTGCCAGCAGTTTATCTCGCGGGAAAGAGACCCAGTACTTC. This chain joins TRBV27 and TRBJ2-5, with D maybe TRBD2 (6 bases). Trimming stripped 0 bases from V and 3 bases from J, with 8 bases between. This CDR3 is 14 amino acids long. Germline V gene data show CDR1 as MNHEY and CDR2 as SMNVEV (reference sequence).

This rearrangement joins TRBV29-1 to TRBJ2-7; a weak D match, TRBD1 (6 bases). Trimming shortened V by 7 bases and J by 3 bases, and 13 bases separated the two germline ends. The CDR3 consists of 12 residues. Germline-derived CDR1 and CDR2 are SQVTM and ANQGSEA. CDR3 sequence: CSATTGRYEQYF. CDR3 coding DNA: TGCAGCGCAACGACAGGACGCTACGAGCAGTACTTC.

The CDR3 is CSARVPTGELFF. The CDR3, as DNA: TGCAGTGCTAGGGTCCCCACCGGGGAGCTGTTTTTT. The V gene is TRBV20-1, the J gene TRBJ2-2, with unresolved D. Germline V CDR1 and CDR2: DFQATT, SNEGSKA (reference sequence). The ends were cut back, 3 bases at V and 4 bases at J, with 6 bases in the middle. CDR3 length: 12 amino acids.

The chain uses TRBV2 and TRBJ2-5, with D hard to call. Germline V gene lookup returns CDR1 SNHLY and CDR2 FYNNEI. V lost 10 bases, J lost 0 bases, and 9 bases lay in between. The CDR3 consists of 12 residues. In nucleotides, the CDR3 is TGTGCCATCCAGCAGTACCAAGAGACCCAGTACTTC. It translates to CAIQQYQETQYF.

This clonotype has ten or more counts. The J gene is TRBJ2-5, the V gene TRBV11-2; 12 bases agree with TRBD1. Trimming at V came to 1 base and at J to 5 bases, leaving 2 bases not matched to a gene. Germline loops: CDR1 SGHAT, CDR2 FQNNGV. The CDR3 is 15 residues long. This CDR3 reads CASSLAGTGGETQYF. The DNA of the CDR3 is TGTGCCAGCAGCTTAGCCGGGACAGGGGGCGAGACCCAGTACTTC.

This sequence joins TRBV10-3 and TRBJ1-1, with D unclear. Between the trimmed V and J ends, which lost 10 bases and 4 bases, there was a span of 13 bases. This CDR3 comprises 12 residues. Germline loops: CDR1 ENHRY, CDR2 SYGVKD. CDR3 in amino acids: CASTGSSTEAFF. The DNA of the CDR3 is TGTGCCAGCACGGGGAGTAGCACTGAAGCTTTCTTT.

This clonotype was observed a handful of times. V and J are TRBV20-1 and TRBJ2-3; D gene unclear. This CDR3 has 13 amino acids. Germline lookup yields CDR1 DFQATT and CDR2 SNEGSKA (reference sequence). The V end lost 2 bases, the J end lost 2 bases, and 8 bases lay between the germline ends. The CDR3 DNA reads TGCAGTGCTAGACCCCCGGACACAGATACGCAGTATTTT. It codes for CSARPPDTDTQYF.

This clonotype has only a few counts. The chain combines TRBV4-2 with TRBJ1-1; D call uncertain. The CDR3 length is 14 residues. V was cut by 1 base and J by 1 base, with 7 bases left in between. Germline CDR1 is LGHNA and CDR2 is YNFKEQ. The CDR3 bases are TGTGCCAGCAGCCAAGGGCACCAGAACACTGAAGCTTTCTTT. It codes for CASSQGHQNTEAFF.

There are a few counts of this clonotype. The chain combines TRBV4-1 with TRBJ1-1; a possible D gene is TRBD1 (6 bases). The CDR3 extends over 16 amino acids. Per the germline V gene, CDR1 is MGHRA and CDR2 is YSYEKL. Trimming pared 0 bases from V and 0 bases from J, leaving 11 bases between. The CDR3: CASSQDAGHLNTEAFF. In DNA, the CDR3 is TGCGCCAGCAGCCAAGATGCGGGACATCTGAACACTGAAGCTTTCTTT.

The V gene is TRBV2, the J gene TRBJ2-3, with 8 bases identical to TRBD2. This CDR3 spans 15 amino acids. J gave up 6 bases and V 4 bases, and 9 bases lay outside the gene matches. Looked up from germline, CDR1 is SNHLY and CDR2 is FYNNEI. The CDR3 DNA sequence: TGTGCCAGCAGTGGGTCGGGGGGGCGGAGCGATACGCAGTATTTT. Amino acids: CASSGSGGRSDTQYF.

This chain uses TRBV12-3 or TRBV12-4 with TRBJ2-7, with D possibly TRBD2 on 5 matching bases. V was pared by 6 bases and J by 7 bases, with 13 bases between. The CDR3 length is 12 residues. The CDR3 spells CASSTIPGEQYF. The CDR3 DNA follows: TGTGCCAGCAGCACCATCCCGGGGGAGCAGTACTTC.